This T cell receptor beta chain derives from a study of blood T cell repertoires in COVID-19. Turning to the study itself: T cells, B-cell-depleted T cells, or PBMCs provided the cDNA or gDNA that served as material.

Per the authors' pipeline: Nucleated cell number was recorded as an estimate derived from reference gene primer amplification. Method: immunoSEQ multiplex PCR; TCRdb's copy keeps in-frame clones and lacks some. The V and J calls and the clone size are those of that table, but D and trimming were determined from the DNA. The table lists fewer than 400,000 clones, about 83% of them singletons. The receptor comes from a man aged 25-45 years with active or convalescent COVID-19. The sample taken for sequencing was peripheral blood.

The CDR3 DNA is TGTGCCAGCACCTTGCTACAGAGTCTCACAGATACGCAGTATTTT. Encoded protein: CASTLLQSLTDTQYF. The rearrangement links TRBV28 to TRBJ2-3; unclear D gene. CDR3 length: 15 residues. Germline CDR1 and CDR2: MDHEN and SYDVKM. With 7 bases removed from V and 2 bases from J, the gap between germline ends came to 16 bases.